These 26 T cell receptor beta chains came from one sample sequenced in a study of Ad26.COV2.S vaccination and SARS-CoV-2 variants. Clones were read by immunoSEQ multiplex PCR, and TCRdb kept only the in-frame ones, dropping some. The data show approximately 500,000 clones, around 88% seen once. Indicated treatment: roughly 19 received Ad26.COV2.S at low or high dose, single or two shots; about five received placebo; per-sample allocation not given. It was on day 63 after the first vaccine or placebo injection that samples were taken. Source: peripheral blood, taken in a trial of Ad26.COV2.S vaccine versus placebo. The receptor set was obtained from a person between 18 and 60 years old who received the Ad26.COV2.S COVID-19 vaccine or a placebo.

The CDR3 bases are TGTGCCAGCAGCTTGAGGCCGACAGATACGCAGTATTTT. It codes for CASSLRPTDTQYF. The chain is built from TRBV5-6 and TRBJ2-3; no clear D gene. CDR3 length: 13 residues. Between the trimmed V and J ends, which lost 1 base and 3 bases, there was a span of 6 bases. From germline, CDR1 is SGHDT and CDR2 YYEEEE.

The chain recombines TRBV5-1 with TRBJ1-1, with a weak D call TRBD1 (5 bases). Trimming shortened V by 0 bases and J by 0 bases, and 12 bases separated the two germline ends. Germline V gene data show CDR1 as SGHRS and CDR2 as YFSETQ. CDR3 length equals 16 residues. In nucleotides, the CDR3 is TGCGCCAGCAGCTTGGTGTTCCCAGGGATGAACACTGAAGCTTTCTTT. This translates into CASSLVFPGMNTEAFF.

The chain has TRBV6-5 and TRBJ2-1; no definite D call. The CDR3 extends over 15 amino acids. Germline CDR1 reads MNHEY; CDR2 reads SVGAGI. Trimming took 6 bases from V and 8 from J, leaving 20 bases between them. The DNA for the CDR3 is TGTGCCAGCAGCCCCACTGCCCAACCCTATCATGAGCAGTTCTTC. Translating it yields CASSPTAQPYHEQFF.

The sample holds a few counts of this clone. This sequence joins TRBV6-5 and TRBJ2-7; D possibly uses TRBD1 or TRBD2 (5 bases each). V shed 0 bases and J shed 5 bases, with 11 bases lying between them. Germline V gene lookup returns CDR1 MNHEY and CDR2 SVGAGI. The CDR3 has 14 amino acids. This CDR3 reads CASSYSPGQDEQYF. In DNA form, the CDR3 reads TGTGCCAGCAGTTACTCCCCGGGGCAGGACGAGCAGTACTTC.

The CDR3 region has the DNA TGTGCCAGCAGCGTAGGGAGTGACCCCTCCTACAATGAGCAGTTCTTC. It is translated as CASSVGSDPSYNEQFF. The chain couples TRBV9 to TRBJ2-1; D remains unclear. The V gene's germline CDR1 is SGDLS and CDR2 YYNGEE. The CDR3 spans 16 residues. V gave up 0 bases and J gave up 0 bases, with 10 bases separating them. Combining the CDR3 with reference TRBV9 and TRBJ2-1 gives the whole variable domain DSGVTQTPKHLITATGQRVTLRCSPRSGDLSVYWYQQSLDQGLQFLIQYYNGEERAKGNILERFSAQQFPDLHSELNLSSLELGDSALYFCASSVGSDPSYNEQFFGPGTRLTVL.

DNA for the CDR3: TGTGCCAGCAGTCGATCCACCACTTCCGCAGGAGCTTTCTTT. Translated, it gives CASSRSTTSAGAFF. The chain has TRBV6-6 and TRBJ1-1; D is undetermined. Trimming removed 5 bases from V and 10 bases from J, with 20 bases in between. Germline assignment: CDR1 MNHNY and CDR2 SVGAGI (reference sequence). This CDR3 contains 14 residues.

The chain is built from TRBV2 and TRBJ2-2, with 8 bases identical to TRBD1. Per germline, CDR1 SNHLY and CDR2 FYNNEI. Losses at the gene ends were 8 bases for V and 3 bases for J; bases not matched to a gene: 11. The CDR3 length is 16 residues. The CDR3 is CASVRVGQGYTGELFF. The CDR3 bases are TGTGCCAGCGTCCGTGTAGGACAGGGATACACCGGGGAGCTGTTTTTT. The whole variable domain, remainder taken from reference TRBV2 and TRBJ2-2, is EPEVTQTPSHQVTQMGQEVILRCVPISNHLYFYWYRQILGQKVEFLVSFYNNEISEKSEIFDDQFSVERPDGSNFTLKIRSTKLEDSAMYFCASVRVGQGYTGELFFGEGSRLTVL.

The chain combines TRBV20-1 with TRBJ2-7; TRBD2 aligns across 8 bases. This CDR3 is 15 amino acids long. The germline V gene encodes CDR1 DFQATT and CDR2 SNEGSKA (reference sequence). With V trimmed by 3 bases and J by 3 bases, 10 bases remained unmatched. CDR3 sequence reads: CSASRAGGRNYEQYF. The CDR3 DNA sequence: TGCAGTGCTAGTCGTGCGGGCGGGAGGAACTACGAGCAGTACTTC.

The rearrangement uses TRBV12-3 or TRBV12-4 and TRBJ1-2, with D tentatively TRBD1 (5 bases). There are 13 residues in the CDR3. V was clipped by 1 base and J by 6 bases, with 9 bases between them. Here the CDR3 reads CASSLGGWDGYTF. CDR3 coding DNA: TGTGCCAGCAGTTTAGGGGGGTGGGATGGCTACACCTTC.

The chain uses TRBV7-2 and TRBJ2-1; D gene uncertain. Looked up from germline, CDR1 is SGHTA and CDR2 is FQGNSA. Trimming pared 5 bases from V and 6 bases from J, leaving 17 bases between. The CDR3 spans 15 residues. CDR3 sequence reads: CASSQDITRGNEQFF. CDR3 DNA: TGTGCCAGCAGCCAAGATATCACCAGAGGCAATGAGCAGTTCTTC.

The rearrangement links TRBV10-3 to TRBJ2-7; tentative D call: TRBD1 (5 bases). Germline values: CDR1 ENHRY, CDR2 SYGVKD. The CDR3 has 12 residues. The V end was cut by 10 bases, the J end by 0 bases, with 10 bases between. The CDR3 DNA follows: TGTGCCACAGCAGGGAACTCCTACGAGCAGTACTTC. Its protein product is CATAGNSYEQYF.

The chain recombines TRBV29-1 with TRBJ2-6; possible D gene TRBD2, 5 bases. Germline CDR1 SQVTM, CDR2 ANQGSEA. The CDR3 totals 17 residues. The V gene lost 6 bases and the J gene lost 0 bases, with 18 bases spanning the gap. CDR3 DNA: TGCAGCGTCGCCGATAGGACTGGTCGCTCTGGGGCCAACGTCCTGACTTTC. Translated, it gives CSVADRTGRSGANVLTF. The whole variable domain, filled in from reference TRBV29-1 and TRBJ2-6, reads SAVISQKPSRDICQRGTSLTIQCQVDSQVTMMFWYRQQPGQSLTLIATANQGSEATYESGFVIDKFPISRPNLTFSTLTVSNMSPEDSSIYLCSVADRTGRSGANVLTFGAGSRLTVL.

The CDR3 DNA reads as TGTGCCAGCAGTGAGGGGTACTACACTGAAGCTTTCTTT. Translation: CASSEGYYTEAFF. This chain joins TRBV6-1 and TRBJ1-1; D is unresolved. CDR3 size: 13 residues. Per germline, CDR1 MNHNS and CDR2 SASEGT. Between the trimmed V and J ends, which lost 3 bases and 3 bases, there was a span of 8 bases.

V gene TRBV6-1 combines with J gene TRBJ2-3, with TRBD2 as a possible D gene (6 bases). The V gene lost 0 bases and the J gene lost 4 bases, with 14 bases spanning the gap. Germline CDR1 and CDR2: MNHNS and SASEGT. This CDR3 has 16 residues. The DNA for the CDR3 is TGTGCCAGCAGTGAAGCAGGGTACCGGAGGGCAGATACGCAGTATTTT. Protein: CASSEAGYRRADTQYF.

The chain couples TRBV6-5 to TRBJ2-3, with 9 bases identical to TRBD2. The CDR3 runs 15 residues. Germline V gene lookup returns CDR1 MNHEY and CDR2 SVGAGI. The J segment lost 6 bases and the V segment lost 4 bases, leaving 8 bases of the junction unmatched. This CDR3 reads CASSSPSGRKDTQYF. The CDR3 coding sequence is TGTGCCAGCAGTTCCCCCAGCGGGAGGAAGGATACGCAGTATTTT.

The gene calls are TRBV6-6 and TRBJ2-5; 11 bases are a match to TRBD1. This CDR3 spans 16 amino acids. V gave up 2 bases and J gave up 4 bases; unmatched junction bases: 6. Per the germline V gene, CDR1 is MNHNY and CDR2 is SVGAGI (reference sequence). CDR3 coding DNA: TGTGCCAGCAGTTACCCTAGTGGGACAGGGGGAGAGACCCAGTACTTC. Translating it yields CASSYPSGTGGETQYF.

This chain's CDR3 is CASSQDYQTQYF. CDR3 coding DNA: TGCGCCAGCAGCCAAGACTATCAGACCCAGTACTTC. This chain joins TRBV4-3 and TRBJ2-5; no clear D gene. The CDR3 sequence is 12 residues long. V lost 0 bases and J lost 6, with 5 bases in between. The germline gives CDR1 LGHNA, CDR2 YSLEER.

The table lists this clone with many counts. This chain links TRBV19 with TRBJ2-4; no clear D. The CDR3 is 11 amino acids. V was shortened by 1 base and J by 8 bases, with 3 bases between the two germline ends. Germline V gene sequence: CDR1 LNHDA, CDR2 SQIVND (reference sequence). The CDR3 spells CASSIGDIQYF. CDR3 nucleotides: TGTGCCAGTAGTATAGGGGACATTCAGTACTTC. Full variable domain (rest looked up from reference TRBV19 and TRBJ2-4): DGGITQSPKYLFRKEGQNVTLSCEQNLNHDAMYWYRQDPGQGLRLIYYSQIVNDFQKGDIAEGYSVSREKKESFPLTVTSAQKNPTAFYLCASSIGDIQYFGAGTRLSVL.

The genes are TRBV5-1 and TRBJ1-1; no clear D gene. There are 13 residues in the CDR3. Germline CDR1 reads SGHRS; CDR2 reads YFSETQ. V was trimmed by 5 bases and J by 1 base, leaving 9 bases between them. CDR3 residues: CASSDIQNTEAFF. The CDR3 region has the DNA TGCGCCAGCAGTGACATTCAGAACACTGAAGCTTTCTTT.

V and J are TRBV6-5 and TRBJ1-1, with 8 bases that match TRBD1. The CDR3 consists of 13 residues. The trim removed 5 bases at V and 8 bases at J, leaving 7 bases unmatched. The germline V gene has CDR1 MNHEY and CDR2 SVGAGI. CDR3 in amino acids: CASSNGQGREAFF. Written as DNA, the CDR3 is TGTGCCAGCAGTAACGGACAGGGACGGGAAGCTTTCTTT.

This chain links TRBV4-1 with TRBJ1-4; D remains unclear. The V gene lost 3 bases and the J gene lost 14 bases, with 22 bases spanning the gap. Germline CDR1 MGHRA, CDR2 YSYEKL. This CDR3 spans 15 amino acids. CDR3 amino acids: CASSHQTRDLGGLFF. CDR3 DNA sequence: TGCGCCAGCAGCCACCAGACGAGGGATCTTGGCGGTCTGTTTTTT.

The genes are TRBV7-9 and TRBJ2-1; D perhaps matches TRBD2 (6 bases). CDR1 is SEHNR and CDR2 is FQNEAQ in the germline V gene (reference sequence). The CDR3 has 14 residues. With 5 bases removed from V and 6 bases from J, the gap between germline ends came to 14 bases. Here the CDR3 DNA reads TGTGCCAGCAGCCCGGGGGTTTCCGGCAATGAGCAGTTCTTC. Protein product: CASSPGVSGNEQFF.

The chain combines TRBV14 with TRBJ1-1; 8 bases agree with TRBD1. V lost 1 base, J lost 0 bases, and 1 base stayed unmatched. CDR1 is SGHDN, CDR2 FVKESK, per germline. The CDR3 has 15 amino acids. This CDR3 is CASSQVTGVNTEAFF. CDR3 nucleotide sequence: TGTGCCAGCAGCCAAGTGACAGGGGTGAACACTGAAGCTTTCTTT.

This clone has just one count. The chain combines TRBV9 with TRBJ2-3, with TRBD2 identical over 14 bases. Germline V gives CDR1 SGDLS, CDR2 YYNGEE. The CDR3 is 14 residues long. V was clipped by 4 bases and J by 12 bases; unmatched bases: 7. CDR3 in amino acids: CASSPGTSGSAQYF. The CDR3 nucleotides read TGTGCCAGCAGCCCGGGGACTAGCGGGAGCGCCCAGTATTTT.

V gene TRBV5-5 combines with J gene TRBJ1-5; 8 bases agree with TRBD1. The germline V gene has CDR1 SGHKS and CDR2 YYEKEE (reference sequence). After removal of 0 bases from V and 0 bases from J, the junction contained 5 bases not matched to a gene. The CDR3 runs 17 residues. The CDR3 nucleotides are TGTGCCAGCAGCTTGGCAGGGGGCGGATATAGCAATCAGCCCCAGCATTTT. Amino acids: CASSLAGGGYSNQPQHF. The full variable domain, rest sourced from reference TRBV5-5 and TRBJ1-5, is DAGVTQSPTHLIKTRGQQVTLRCSPISGHKSVSWYQQVLGQGPQFIFQYYEKEERGRGNFPDRFSARQFPNYSSELNVNALLLGDSALYLCASSLAGGGYSNQPQHFGDGTRLSIL.

The V gene is TRBV12-3 or TRBV12-4, the J gene TRBJ1-6; D remains unclear. Trimming left V 9 bases short and J 7 bases short, with 13 bases between. The CDR3 extends over 13 amino acids. The CDR3 DNA sequence: TGTGCCAGTTCCTCGGGGAGGAATTCACCCCTCCACTTT. Amino acids: CASSSGRNSPLHF.